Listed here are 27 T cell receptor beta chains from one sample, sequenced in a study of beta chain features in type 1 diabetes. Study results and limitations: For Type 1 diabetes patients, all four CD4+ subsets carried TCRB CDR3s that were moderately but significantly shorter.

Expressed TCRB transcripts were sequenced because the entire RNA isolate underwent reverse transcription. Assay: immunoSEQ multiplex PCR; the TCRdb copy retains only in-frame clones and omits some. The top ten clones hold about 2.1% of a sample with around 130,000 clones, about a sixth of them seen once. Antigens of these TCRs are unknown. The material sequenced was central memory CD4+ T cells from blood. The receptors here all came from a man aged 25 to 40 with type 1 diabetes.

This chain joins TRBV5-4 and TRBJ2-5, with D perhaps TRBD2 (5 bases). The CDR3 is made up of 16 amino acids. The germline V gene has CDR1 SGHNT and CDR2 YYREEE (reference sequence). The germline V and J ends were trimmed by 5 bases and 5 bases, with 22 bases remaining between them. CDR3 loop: CASRLLTGPLGETQYF. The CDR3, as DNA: TGTGCCAGCAGACTCCTAACGGGCCCACTAGGGGAGACCCAGTACTTC.

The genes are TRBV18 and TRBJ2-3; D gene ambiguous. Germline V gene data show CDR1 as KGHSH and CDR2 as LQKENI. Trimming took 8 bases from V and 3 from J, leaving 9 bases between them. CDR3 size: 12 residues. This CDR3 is CASAQMTDTQYF. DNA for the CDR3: TGTGCCAGCGCTCAAATGACAGATACGCAGTATTTT. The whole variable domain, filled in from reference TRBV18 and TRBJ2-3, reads NAGVMQNPRHLVRRRGQEARLRCSPMKGHSHVYWYRQLPEEGLKFMVYLQKENIIDESGMPKERFSAEFPKEGPSILRIQQVVRGDSAAYFCASAQMTDTQYFGPGTRLTVL.

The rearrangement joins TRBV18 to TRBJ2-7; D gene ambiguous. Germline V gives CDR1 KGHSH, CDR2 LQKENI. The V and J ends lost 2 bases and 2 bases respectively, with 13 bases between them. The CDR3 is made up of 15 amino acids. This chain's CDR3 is CASSPNIRSTYEQYF. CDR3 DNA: TGTGCCAGCTCACCAAACATCCGAAGCACCTACGAGCAGTACTTC.

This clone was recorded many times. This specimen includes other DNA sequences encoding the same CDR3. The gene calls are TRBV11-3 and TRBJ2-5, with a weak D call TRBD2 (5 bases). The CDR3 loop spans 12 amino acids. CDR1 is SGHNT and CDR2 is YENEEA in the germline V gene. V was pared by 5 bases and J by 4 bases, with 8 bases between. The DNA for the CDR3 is TGTGCCAGCAGCGTGGGGAGAGAGACCCAGTACTTC. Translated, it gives CASSVGRETQYF.

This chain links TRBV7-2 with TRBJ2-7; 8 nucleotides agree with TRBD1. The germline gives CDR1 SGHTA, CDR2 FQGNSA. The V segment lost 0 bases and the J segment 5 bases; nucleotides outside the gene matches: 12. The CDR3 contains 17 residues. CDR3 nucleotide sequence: TGTGCCAGCAGCTTAGCGGTCCCCGGGACAGGCGATGACGAGCAGTACTTC. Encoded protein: CASSLAVPGTGDDEQYF.

This CDR3 reads CASSSRQGPLNQPQHF. In nucleotides, the CDR3 is TGTGCCAGCAGCTCTCGACAGGGCCCTCTCAATCAGCCCCAGCATTTT. The chain employs TRBV7-9 and TRBJ1-5; TRBD1 agrees at 7 bases. The CDR3 length is 16 residues. J was trimmed by 3 bases and V by 4 bases; bases with no gene match: 9. Germline CDR1 SEHNR, CDR2 FQNEAQ (reference sequence).

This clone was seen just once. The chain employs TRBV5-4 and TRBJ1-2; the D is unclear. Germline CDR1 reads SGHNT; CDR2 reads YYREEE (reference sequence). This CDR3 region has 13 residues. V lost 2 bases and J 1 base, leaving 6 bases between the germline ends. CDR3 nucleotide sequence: TGTGCCAGCAGCTTCGACAATAACTATGGCTACACCTTC. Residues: CASSFDNNYGYTF.

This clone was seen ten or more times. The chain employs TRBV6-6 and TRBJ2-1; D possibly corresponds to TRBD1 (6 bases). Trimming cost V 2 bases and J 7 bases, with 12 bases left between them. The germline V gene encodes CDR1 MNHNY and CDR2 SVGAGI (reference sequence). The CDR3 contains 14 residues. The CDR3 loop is CASSYPQGENEQFF. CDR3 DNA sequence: TGTGCCAGCAGTTACCCACAGGGTGAGAATGAGCAGTTCTTC.

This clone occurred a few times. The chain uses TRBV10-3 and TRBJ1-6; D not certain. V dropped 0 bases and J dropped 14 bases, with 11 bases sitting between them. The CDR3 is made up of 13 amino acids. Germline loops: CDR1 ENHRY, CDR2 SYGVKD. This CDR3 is CAISESGSETLHF. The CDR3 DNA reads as TGTGCCATCAGTGAGTCCGGAAGTGAGACCCTCCACTTT.

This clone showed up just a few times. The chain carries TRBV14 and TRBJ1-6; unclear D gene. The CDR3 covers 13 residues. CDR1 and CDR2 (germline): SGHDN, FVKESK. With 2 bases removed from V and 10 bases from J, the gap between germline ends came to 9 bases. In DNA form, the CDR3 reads TGTGCCAGCAGCCAAAGGGATGAATCACCCCTCCACTTT. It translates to CASSQRDESPLHF.

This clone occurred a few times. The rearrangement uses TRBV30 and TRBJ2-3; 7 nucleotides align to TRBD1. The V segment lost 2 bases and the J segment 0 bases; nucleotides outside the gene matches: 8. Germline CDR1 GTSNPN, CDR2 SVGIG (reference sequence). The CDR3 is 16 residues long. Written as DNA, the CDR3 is TGTGCCTGGAGTAGAGGCACGACAGGGAGCACAGATACGCAGTATTTT. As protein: CAWSRGTTGSTDTQYF.

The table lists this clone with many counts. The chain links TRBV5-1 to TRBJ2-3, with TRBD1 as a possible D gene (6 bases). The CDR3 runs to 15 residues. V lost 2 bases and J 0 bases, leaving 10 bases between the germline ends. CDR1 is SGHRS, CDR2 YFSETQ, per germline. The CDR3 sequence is CASSFDRTSTDTQYF. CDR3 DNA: TGCGCCAGCAGCTTTGACAGGACTAGCACAGATACGCAGTATTTT. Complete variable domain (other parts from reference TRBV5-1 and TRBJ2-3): KAGVTQTPRYLIKTRGQQVTLSCSPISGHRSVSWYQQTPGQGLQFLFEYFSETQRNKGNFPGRFSGRQFSNSRSEMNVSTLELGDSALYLCASSFDRTSTDTQYFGPGTRLTVL.

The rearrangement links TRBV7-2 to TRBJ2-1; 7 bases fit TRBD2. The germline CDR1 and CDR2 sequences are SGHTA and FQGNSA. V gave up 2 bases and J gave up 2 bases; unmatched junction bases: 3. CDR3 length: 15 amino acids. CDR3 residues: CASSLRLAAYNEQFF. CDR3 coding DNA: TGTGCCAGCAGCTTACGGCTAGCGGCCTACAATGAGCAGTTCTTC.

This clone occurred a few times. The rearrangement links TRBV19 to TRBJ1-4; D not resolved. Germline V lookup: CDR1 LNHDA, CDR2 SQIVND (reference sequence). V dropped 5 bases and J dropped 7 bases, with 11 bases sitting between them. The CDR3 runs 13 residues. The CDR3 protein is CASSQSRGEKLFF. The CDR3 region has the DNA TGTGCCAGTAGTCAATCCCGGGGTGAAAAACTGTTTTTT. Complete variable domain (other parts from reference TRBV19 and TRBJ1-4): DGGITQSPKYLFRKEGQNVTLSCEQNLNHDAMYWYRQDPGQGLRLIYYSQIVNDFQKGDIAEGYSVSREKKESFPLTVTSAQKNPTAFYLCASSQSRGEKLFFGSGTQLSVL.

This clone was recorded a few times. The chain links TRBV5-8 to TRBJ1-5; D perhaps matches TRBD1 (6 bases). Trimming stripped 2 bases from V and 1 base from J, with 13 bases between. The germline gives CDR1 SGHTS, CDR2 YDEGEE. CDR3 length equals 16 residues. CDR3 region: CASSFSGVGSNQPQHF. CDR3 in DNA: TGTGCCAGCAGCTTCTCAGGGGTGGGAAGCAATCAGCCCCAGCATTTT. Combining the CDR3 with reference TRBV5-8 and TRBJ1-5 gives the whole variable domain EAGVTQSPTHLIKTRGQQATLRCSPISGHTSVYWYQQALGLGLQFLLWYDEGEERNRGNFPPRFSGRQFPNYSSELNVNALELEDSALYLCASSFSGVGSNQPQHFGDGTRLSIL.

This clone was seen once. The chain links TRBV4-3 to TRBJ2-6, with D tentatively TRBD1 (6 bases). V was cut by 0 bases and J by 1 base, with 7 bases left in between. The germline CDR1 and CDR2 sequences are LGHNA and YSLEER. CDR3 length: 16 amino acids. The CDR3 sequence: CASSQDRGSGANVLTF. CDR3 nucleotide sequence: TGCGCCAGCAGCCAAGATAGGGGGTCTGGGGCCAACGTCCTGACTTTC.

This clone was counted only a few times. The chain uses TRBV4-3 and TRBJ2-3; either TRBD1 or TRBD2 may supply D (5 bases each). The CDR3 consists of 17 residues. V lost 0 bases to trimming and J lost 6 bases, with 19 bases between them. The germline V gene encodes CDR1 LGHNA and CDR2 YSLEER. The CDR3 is CASSQDGETVWWDTQYF. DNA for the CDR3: TGCGCCAGCAGCCAAGATGGGGAGACAGTCTGGTGGGATACGCAGTATTTT.

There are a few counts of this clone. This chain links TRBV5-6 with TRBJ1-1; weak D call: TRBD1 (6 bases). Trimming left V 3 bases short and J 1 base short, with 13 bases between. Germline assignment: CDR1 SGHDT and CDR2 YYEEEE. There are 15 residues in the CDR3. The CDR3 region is CASSYLGQRNTEAFF. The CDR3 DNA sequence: TGTGCCAGCAGCTACCTAGGACAGCGGAACACTGAAGCTTTCTTT.

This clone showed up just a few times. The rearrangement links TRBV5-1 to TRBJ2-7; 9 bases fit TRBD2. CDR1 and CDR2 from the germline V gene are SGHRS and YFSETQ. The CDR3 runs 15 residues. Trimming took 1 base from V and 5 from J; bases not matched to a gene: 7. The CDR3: CASSLLGLASDEQYF. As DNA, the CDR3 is TGCGCCAGCAGCTTGCTGGGACTAGCTTCAGACGAGCAGTACTTC.

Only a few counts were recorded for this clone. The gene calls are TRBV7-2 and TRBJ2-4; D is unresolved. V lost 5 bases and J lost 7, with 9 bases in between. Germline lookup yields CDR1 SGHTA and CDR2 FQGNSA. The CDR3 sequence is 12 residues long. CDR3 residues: CASSPPSNIQYF. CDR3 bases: TGTGCCAGCAGCCCCCCCTCTAACATTCAGTACTTC.

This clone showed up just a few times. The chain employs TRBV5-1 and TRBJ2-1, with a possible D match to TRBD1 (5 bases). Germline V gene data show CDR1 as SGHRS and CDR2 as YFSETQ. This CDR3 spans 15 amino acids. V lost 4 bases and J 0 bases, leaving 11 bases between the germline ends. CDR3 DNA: TGCGCCAGCAGCGCTCAGGGCTACTCCTACAATGAGCAGTTCTTC. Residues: CASSAQGYSYNEQFF.

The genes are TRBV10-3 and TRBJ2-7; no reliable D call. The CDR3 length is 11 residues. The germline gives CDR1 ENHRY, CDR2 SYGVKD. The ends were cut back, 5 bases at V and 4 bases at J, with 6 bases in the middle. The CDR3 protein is CAISSEYEQYF. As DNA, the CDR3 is TGTGCCATCAGTTCGGAATACGAGCAGTACTTC.

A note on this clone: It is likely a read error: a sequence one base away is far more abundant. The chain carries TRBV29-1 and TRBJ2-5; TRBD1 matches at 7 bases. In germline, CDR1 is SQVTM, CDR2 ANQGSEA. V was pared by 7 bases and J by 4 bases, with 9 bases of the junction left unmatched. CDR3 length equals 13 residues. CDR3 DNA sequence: TGCAGCGATGTTTGGGGACAGCGAGAGACCCAGTACTTC. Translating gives CSDVWGQRETQYF.

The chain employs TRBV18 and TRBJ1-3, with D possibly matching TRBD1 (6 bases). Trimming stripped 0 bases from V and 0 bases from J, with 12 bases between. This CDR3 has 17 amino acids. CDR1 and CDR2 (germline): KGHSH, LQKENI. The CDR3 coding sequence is TGTGCCAGCTCACCACCGAACGGACAGAGCTCTGGAAACACCATATATTTT. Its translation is CASSPPNGQSSGNTIYF.

The chain's CDR3 is CASSSRGQNTGELFF. CDR3 DNA: TGTGCCAGCAGCTCCAGGGGCCAGAACACCGGGGAGCTGTTTTTT. This chain uses TRBV11-3 with TRBJ2-2, with D possibly being TRBD1 (6 bases). V lost 4 bases, J lost 1 base, and 10 bases lay in between. CDR3 length equals 15 residues. Germline CDR1 and CDR2: SGHNT and YENEEA.

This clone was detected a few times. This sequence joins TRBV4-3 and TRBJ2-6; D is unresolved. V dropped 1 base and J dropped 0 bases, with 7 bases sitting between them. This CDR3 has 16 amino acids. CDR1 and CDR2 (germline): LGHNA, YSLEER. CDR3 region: CASSQAWGSGANVLTF. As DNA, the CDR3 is TGCGCCAGCAGCCAAGCATGGGGCTCTGGGGCCAACGTCCTGACTTTC.

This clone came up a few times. Here the CDR3 reads CASSVVGEANIQYF. In nucleotides, the CDR3 is TGTGCCAGCAGCGTAGTGGGGGAGGCGAACATTCAGTACTTC. The chain joins TRBV9 to TRBJ2-4; a weak D match, TRBD2 (6 bases). The length of the CDR3 is 14 residues. Trimming stripped 0 bases from V and 7 bases from J, with 11 bases between. Germline lookup yields CDR1 SGDLS and CDR2 YYNGEE.